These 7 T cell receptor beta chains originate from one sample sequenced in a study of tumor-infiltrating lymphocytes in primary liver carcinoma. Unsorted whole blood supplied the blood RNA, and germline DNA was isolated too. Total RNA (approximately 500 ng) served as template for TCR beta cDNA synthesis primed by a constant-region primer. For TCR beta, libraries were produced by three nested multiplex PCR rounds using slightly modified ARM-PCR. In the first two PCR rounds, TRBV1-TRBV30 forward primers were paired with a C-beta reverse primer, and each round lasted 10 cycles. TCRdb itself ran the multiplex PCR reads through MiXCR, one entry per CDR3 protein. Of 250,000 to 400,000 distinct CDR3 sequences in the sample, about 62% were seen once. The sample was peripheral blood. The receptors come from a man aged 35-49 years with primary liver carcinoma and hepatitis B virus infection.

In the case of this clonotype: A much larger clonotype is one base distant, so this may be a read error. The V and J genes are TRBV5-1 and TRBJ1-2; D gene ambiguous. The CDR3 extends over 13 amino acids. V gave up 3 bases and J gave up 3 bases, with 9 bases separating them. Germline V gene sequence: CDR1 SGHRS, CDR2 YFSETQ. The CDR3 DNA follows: TGCGCCAGCAGCTCAGAGGCCGACTATGGCTACACCTTC. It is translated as CASSSEADYGYTF.

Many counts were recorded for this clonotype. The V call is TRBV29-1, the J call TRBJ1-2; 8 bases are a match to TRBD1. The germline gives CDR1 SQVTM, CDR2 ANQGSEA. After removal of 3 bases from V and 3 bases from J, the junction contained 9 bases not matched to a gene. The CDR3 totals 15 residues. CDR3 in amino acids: CSVELRTGTDYGYTF. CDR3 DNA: TGCAGCGTTGAGTTACGGACAGGGACCGACTATGGCTACACCTTC.

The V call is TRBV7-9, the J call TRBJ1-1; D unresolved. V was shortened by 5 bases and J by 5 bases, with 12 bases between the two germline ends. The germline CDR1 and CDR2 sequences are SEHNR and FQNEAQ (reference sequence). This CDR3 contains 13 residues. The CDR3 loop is CASSVEPGTEAFF. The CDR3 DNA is TGTGCCAGCAGCGTAGAGCCAGGTACTGAAGCTTTCTTT.

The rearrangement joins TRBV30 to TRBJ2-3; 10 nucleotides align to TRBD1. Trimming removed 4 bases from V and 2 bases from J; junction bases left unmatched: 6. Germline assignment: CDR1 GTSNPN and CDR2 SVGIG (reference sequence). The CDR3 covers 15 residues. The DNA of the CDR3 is TGTGCCTGGAACCTTGACAGGGGGCTCACAGATACGCAGTATTTT. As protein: CAWNLDRGLTDTQYF. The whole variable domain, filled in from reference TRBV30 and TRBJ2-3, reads SQTIHQWPATLVQPVGSPLSLECTVEGTSNPNLYWYRQAAGRGLQLLFYSVGIGQISSEVPQNLSASRPQDRQFILSSKKLLLSDSGFYLCAWNLDRGLTDTQYFGPGTRLTVL.

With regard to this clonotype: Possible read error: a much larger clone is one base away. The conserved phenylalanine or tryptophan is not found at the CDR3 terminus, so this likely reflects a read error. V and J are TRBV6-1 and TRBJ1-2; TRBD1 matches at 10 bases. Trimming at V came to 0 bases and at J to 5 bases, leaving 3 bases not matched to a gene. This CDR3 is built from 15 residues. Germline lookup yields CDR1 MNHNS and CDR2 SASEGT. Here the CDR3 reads CASSEAPGQGYGYTL. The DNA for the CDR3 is TGTGCCAGCAGTGAAGCCCCGGGACAGGGGTATGGCTACACCCTC.

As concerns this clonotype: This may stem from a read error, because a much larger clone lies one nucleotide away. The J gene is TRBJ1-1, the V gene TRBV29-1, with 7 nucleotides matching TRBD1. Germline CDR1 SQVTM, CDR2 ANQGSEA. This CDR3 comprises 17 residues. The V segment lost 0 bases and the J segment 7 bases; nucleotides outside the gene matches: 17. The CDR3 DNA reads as TGCAGCGTTGAAGATCGAATAGGCAGGGGGGTCAGCGTTGAAGCTTTCTTT. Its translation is CSVEDRIGRGVSVEAFF.

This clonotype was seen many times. This CDR3 is CASSQDLPYEQYF. Written as DNA, the CDR3 is TGCGCCAGCAGCCAAGATCTGCCCTACGAGCAGTACTTC. The V gene is TRBV4-3, the J gene TRBJ2-7; no clear D gene. Germline-derived CDR1 and CDR2 are LGHNA and YSLEER. The CDR3 is 13 residues long. V shed 0 bases and J shed 2 bases, with 5 bases lying between them.